One and the same sample provided the 17 T cell receptor beta chains below, sequenced in a study of cytomegalovirus exposure and HLA in healthy donors. Both 60 Vbeta primers and 13 Jbeta primers went into the PCR. Sequencing used immunoSEQ multiplex PCR; TCRdb keeps in-frame clones, though not all of them. The sample lists roughly 100,000 clones, around 73% seen once, with around 3.2% in the top ten. The sample comprised PBMCs. Source of these receptors: a woman in her thirties or forties in good health and CMV-seronegative.

The chain carries TRBV7-2 and TRBJ2-1, with D possibly matching TRBD1 (6 bases). This CDR3 has 14 amino acids. Per germline, CDR1 SGHTA and CDR2 FQGNSA. V dropped 4 bases and J dropped 6 bases, with 13 bases sitting between them. The CDR3 sequence is CASSSHRVGNEQFF. Written as DNA, the CDR3 is TGTGCCAGCAGCTCCCACAGGGTTGGCAATGAGCAGTTCTTC.

This chain connects TRBV9 to TRBJ2-5; a weak D match, TRBD1 (6 bases). The length of the CDR3 is 13 residues. Germline V CDR1 and CDR2: SGDLS, YYNGEE. Trimming cost V 6 bases and J 3 bases, with 12 bases left between them. In DNA form, the CDR3 reads TGTGCCAGCAATCAAGGGGGTGAAGAGACCCAGTACTTC. Its protein product is CASNQGGEETQYF.

This chain joins TRBV15 and TRBJ1-6; the match to TRBD1 covers 8 bases. Germline V lookup: CDR1 LNHNV, CDR2 YYDKDF (reference sequence). The CDR3 is 14 residues long. V lost 5 bases, J lost 8 bases, and 5 bases stayed unmatched. The CDR3 DNA reads TGTGCCACCAGCCCTCGGACAGGGCATTCACCCCTCCACTTT. It codes for CATSPRTGHSPLHF.

The V and J genes are TRBV6-1 and TRBJ2-7; 9 bases line up with TRBD1. The trim removed 4 bases at V and 4 bases at J, leaving 14 bases unmatched. There are 17 residues in the CDR3. Germline V gene data show CDR1 as MNHNS and CDR2 as SASEGT. The CDR3 spells CASSGFPGQGRIYEQYF. CDR3 coding DNA: TGTGCCAGCAGTGGATTTCCGGGACAGGGCCGTATTTACGAGCAGTACTTC.

The gene calls are TRBV6-5 and TRBJ2-7, with D possibly being TRBD2 (5 bases). The CDR3 runs to 15 residues. CDR1 and CDR2 from the germline V gene are MNHEY and SVGAGI. V was pared by 6 bases and J by 0 bases, with 15 bases between. The CDR3 protein is CASSQTGVSSYEQYF. The CDR3 coding sequence is TGTGCCAGCAGCCAGACCGGGGTTAGCTCCTACGAGCAGTACTTC.

The chain links TRBV15 to TRBJ2-7; perhaps TRBD2 as D (5 bases). CDR3 size: 14 residues. V shed 5 bases and J shed 6 bases, with 17 bases lying between them. CDR1 LNHNV and CDR2 YYDKDF come from the germline V gene (reference sequence). The CDR3 DNA sequence: TGTGCCACCAGCCGGACTCCTGCCGACGGCGAGCAGTACTTC. It encodes CATSRTPADGEQYF.

This clone was seen a handful of times. J is TRBJ1-3 and V is TRBV6-5; D remains unclear. The CDR3 has 15 residues. CDR1 is MNHEY and CDR2 is SVGAGI in the germline V gene. Trimming removed 8 bases from V and 2 bases from J, with 16 bases in between. The CDR3 DNA reads as TGTGCCAGCGGGAGACCCGGGCCCACTGGAAACACCATATATTTT. Translating it yields CASGRPGPTGNTIYF.

The chain uses TRBV7-2 and TRBJ2-7; TRBD2 matches 13 bases. Germline V gene lookup returns CDR1 SGHTA and CDR2 FQGNSA. This CDR3 contains 17 residues. After removal of 6 bases from V and 6 bases from J, the junction contained 14 bases not matched to a gene. CDR3 in amino acids: CASSQRPGLAGLSEQYF. The CDR3 DNA reads TGTGCCAGCAGTCAAAGGCCGGGACTAGCGGGACTTAGCGAGCAGTACTTC.

The J gene is TRBJ1-5, the V gene TRBV29-1, with D possibly being TRBD1 (5 bases). CDR1 is SQVTM, CDR2 ANQGSEA, per germline. CDR3 size: 12 residues. V lost 6 bases and J lost 3, with 9 bases in between. The CDR3 sequence is CSVGLANQPQHF. In DNA form, the CDR3 reads TGCAGCGTGGGGCTGGCCAATCAGCCCCAGCATTTT.

This chain joins TRBV28 and TRBJ1-5, with TRBD1 matching over 8 bases. The CDR3 has 15 residues. Germline V gives CDR1 MDHEN, CDR2 SYDVKM. V shed 5 bases, J shed 2 bases, and the junction held 5 bases outside the gene matches. DNA of the CDR3: TGTGCCAGCAGTCCCCAGGGGGCTCGCAATCAGCCCCAGCATTTT. This gives the protein CASSPQGARNQPQHF.

V gene TRBV9 combines with J gene TRBJ2-3; 9 nucleotides match TRBD1. Trimming took 0 bases from V and 4 from J; bases not matched to a gene: 12. Germline CDR1 and CDR2: SGDLS and YYNGEE. There are 18 residues in the CDR3. The CDR3 DNA is TGTGCCAGCAGCGTAGTAGGCCGAGGGGACAGGGCCTCAGATACGCAGTATTTT. It codes for CASSVVGRGDRASDTQYF. Looking up the rest from reference TRBV9 and TRBJ2-3 gives the full variable domain: DSGVTQTPKHLITATGQRVTLRCSPRSGDLSVYWYQQSLDQGLQFLIQYYNGEERAKGNILERFSAQQFPDLHSELNLSSLELGDSALYFCASSVVGRGDRASDTQYFGPGTRLTVL.

This clone showed up just a few times. The V call is TRBV4-1, the J call TRBJ1-5; 8 positions match TRBD1. Germline assignment: CDR1 MGHRA and CDR2 YSYEKL. This CDR3 contains 14 residues. J lost 5 bases, V lost 1 base, and 1 base had no gene match. Written as DNA, the CDR3 is TGCGCCAGCAGCCAAGGACAGGGGTATCAGCCCCAGCATTTT. Its protein is CASSQGQGYQPQHF.

The chain combines TRBV19 with TRBJ2-1; 7 nucleotides align to TRBD2. The V gene end was trimmed by 10 bases and the J gene end by 1 base; junction bases not matched to a gene: 4. The CDR3 sequence is 13 residues long. The germline CDR1 and CDR2 sequences are LNHDA and SQIVND (reference sequence). The CDR3 nucleotides read TGTGCCACCCGGGACTATTCCTACAATGAGCAGTTCTTC. The encoded protein is CATRDYSYNEQFF.

The rearrangement links TRBV4-2 to TRBJ2-1; 9 bases line up with TRBD1. The CDR3 contains 15 residues. Germline V gives CDR1 LGHNA, CDR2 YNFKEQ. Unmatched junction bases numbered 6, after V lost 3 bases and J lost 6 bases. The CDR3 DNA reads as TGTGCCAGCAGCCACCGGGACAGGGAAGGCAATGAGCAGTTCTTC. Amino acid sequence: CASSHRDREGNEQFF.

This clone came up a few times. The CDR3 region is CASMAGTNNEQFF. The CDR3 region has the DNA TGTGCCAGCATGGCCGGGACAAACAATGAGCAGTTCTTC. The chain recombines TRBV6-6 with TRBJ2-1, with D possibly matching TRBD1 (6 bases). This CDR3 comprises 13 residues. Per the germline V gene, CDR1 is MNHNY and CDR2 is SVGAGI (reference sequence). V gave up 7 bases and J gave up 5 bases, with 12 bases separating them.

This clone occurred a few times. The chain is built from TRBV14 and TRBJ2-3; D unclear. CDR1 and CDR2 from the germline V gene are SGHDN and FVKESK. The V end lost 2 bases, the J end lost 2 bases, and 11 bases lay between the germline ends. The length of the CDR3 is 15 residues. The CDR3 protein is CASSQWLSATDTQYF. As DNA, the CDR3 is TGTGCCAGCAGCCAATGGCTGTCCGCCACAGATACGCAGTATTTT.

The genes are TRBV4-3 and TRBJ1-2; 8 bases line up with TRBD1. The CDR3 has 15 amino acids. The ends lost 3 bases at V and 4 bases at J; junction bases unmatched: 7. CDR1 and CDR2 from the germline V gene are LGHNA and YSLEER. The CDR3 DNA reads TGCGCCAGCAGCCAGTCAGGGGGCGCCTTCTATGGCTACACCTTC. Translation gives CASSQSGGAFYGYTF.